The 2 T cell receptor beta chains below come from one sample, sequenced in a study of breast tumors, draining lymph nodes, adjacent tissues. Samples came from axillary lymph nodes draining the breast cancer. TCRdb recomputed calls from the multiplex PCR reads with MiXCR, one row per CDR3 protein. The top ten clones hold about 2% of a sample with approximately 120,000 distinct CDR3 sequences, about 20% of them seen once. Sequenced sample: axillary lymph node tissue. Source of these receptors: a female donor with breast cancer. Some clones in this sample may be carry-over from other donors' samples.

This clonotype came up many times. The rearrangement uses TRBV3-1 and TRBJ2-2; D uncertain. This CDR3 is built from 15 residues. V shed 1 base and J shed 9 bases, with 15 bases lying between them. Germline CDR1 and CDR2: LGHDT and YNNKEL (reference sequence). CDR3 nucleotide sequence: TGTGCCAGCAGCCAAGGCTCTAGTGTAGGCCGGGAGCTGTTTTTT. Protein product: CASSQGSSVGRELFF.

This clonotype was seen repeatedly, ten times or more. The rearrangement uses TRBV7-9 and TRBJ1-2; a possible D gene is TRBD1 (6 bases). This CDR3 region has 15 residues. In germline, CDR1 is SEHNR, CDR2 FQNEAQ (reference sequence). V gave up 8 bases and J gave up 4 bases, with 20 bases separating them. The CDR3 DNA reads TGTGCCAGCGCGGGGGTACAGGGCCTATCCTATGGCTACACCTTC. Its protein product is CASAGVQGLSYGYTF.